This section outlines one TCR beta chain sequence together with its context. As yet, its antigen is unknown. The sample originates from a study of identical twins. V dropped 6 bases and J dropped 1 base, with 12 bases sitting between them. CDR3 length: 14 amino acids. Broader study findings: Models predicted less out-of-frame TCR alpha sharing in monozygotic twins than was found.

TCRdb re-analysed the 5' RACE reads in MiXCR, keeping a single row per CDR3 protein. The sample contains about 530,000 distinct CDR3 sequences, 20% to 25% of which appear only once. These records were also assigned to another study, of yellow fever vaccine responses in identical twins.

The TCR originated in a woman aged 18-35 years in good health. The chain carries TRBV12-3 or TRBV12-4 and TRBJ2-5; tentative D call: TRBD2 (5 bases). Sequencing was done on a sample of CD4+ T cells sorted from blood. CDR3: CASRRSRAQETQYF. CDR3 sequence (DNA): TGTGCCAGCAGACGATCGCGGGCCCAAGAGACCCAGTACTTC.